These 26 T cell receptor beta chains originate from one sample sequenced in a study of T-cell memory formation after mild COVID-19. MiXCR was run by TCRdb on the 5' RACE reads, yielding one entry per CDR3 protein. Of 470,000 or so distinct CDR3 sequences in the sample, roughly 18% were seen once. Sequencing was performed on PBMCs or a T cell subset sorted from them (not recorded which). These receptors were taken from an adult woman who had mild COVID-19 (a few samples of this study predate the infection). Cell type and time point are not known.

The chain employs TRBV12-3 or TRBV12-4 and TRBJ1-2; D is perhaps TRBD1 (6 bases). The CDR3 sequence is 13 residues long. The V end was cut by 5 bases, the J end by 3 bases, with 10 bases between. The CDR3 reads CASSPDSDYGYTF. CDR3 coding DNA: TGTGCCAGCAGTCCGGACAGTGACTATGGCTACACCTTC.

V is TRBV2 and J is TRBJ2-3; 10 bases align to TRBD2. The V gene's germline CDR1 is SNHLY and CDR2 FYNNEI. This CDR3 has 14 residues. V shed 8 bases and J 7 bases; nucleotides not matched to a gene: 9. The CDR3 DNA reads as TGTGCCAGCTCAGCTAGCGGGGGTTGGAATACGCAGTATTTT. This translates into CASSASGGWNTQYF.

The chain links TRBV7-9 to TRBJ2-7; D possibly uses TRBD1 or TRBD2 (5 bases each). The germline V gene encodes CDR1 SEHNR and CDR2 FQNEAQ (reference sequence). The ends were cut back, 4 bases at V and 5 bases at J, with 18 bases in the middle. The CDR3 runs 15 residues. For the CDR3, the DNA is TGTGCCAGCAGCTCACCAGGGAGCTCCGGGGACGAGCAGTACTTC. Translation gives CASSSPGSSGDEQYF.

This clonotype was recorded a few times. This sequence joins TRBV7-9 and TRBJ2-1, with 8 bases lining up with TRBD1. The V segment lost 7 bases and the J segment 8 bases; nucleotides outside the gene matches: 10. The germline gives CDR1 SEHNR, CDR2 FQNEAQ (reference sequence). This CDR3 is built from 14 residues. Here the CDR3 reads CASTPEGQGYEQFF. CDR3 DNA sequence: TGTGCCAGCACCCCTGAAGGACAGGGCTATGAGCAGTTCTTC.

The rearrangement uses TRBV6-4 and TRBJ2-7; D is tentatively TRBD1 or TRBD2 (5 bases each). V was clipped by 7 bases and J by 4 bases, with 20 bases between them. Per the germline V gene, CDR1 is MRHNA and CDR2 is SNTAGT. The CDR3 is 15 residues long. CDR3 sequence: CASNWGFLDVYEQYF. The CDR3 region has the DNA TGTGCCAGCAATTGGGGGTTCCTCGATGTTTACGAGCAGTACTTC.

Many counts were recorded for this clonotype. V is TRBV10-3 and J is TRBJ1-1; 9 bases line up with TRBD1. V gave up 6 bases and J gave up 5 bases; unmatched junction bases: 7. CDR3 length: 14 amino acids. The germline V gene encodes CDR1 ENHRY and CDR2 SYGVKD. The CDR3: CAISPGTGRTEAFF. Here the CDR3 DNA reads TGTGCCATCAGCCCCGGGACAGGGCGGACTGAAGCTTTCTTT.

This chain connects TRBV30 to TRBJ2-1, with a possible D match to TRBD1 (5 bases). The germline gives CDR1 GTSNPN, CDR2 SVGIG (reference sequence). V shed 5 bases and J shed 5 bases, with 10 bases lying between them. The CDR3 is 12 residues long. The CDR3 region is CAWGHIDNEQFF. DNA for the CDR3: TGTGCCTGGGGACATATCGACAATGAGCAGTTCTTC.

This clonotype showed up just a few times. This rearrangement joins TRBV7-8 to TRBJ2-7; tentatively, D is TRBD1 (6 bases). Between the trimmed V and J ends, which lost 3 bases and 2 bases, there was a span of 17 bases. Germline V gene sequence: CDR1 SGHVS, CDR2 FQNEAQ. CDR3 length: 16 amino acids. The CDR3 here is CASSFSASQGAYEQYF. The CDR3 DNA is TGTGCCAGCAGCTTCTCGGCGTCACAGGGAGCCTACGAGCAGTACTTC. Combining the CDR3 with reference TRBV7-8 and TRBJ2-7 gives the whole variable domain GAGVSQSPRYKVAKRGQDVALRCDPISGHVSLFWYQQALGQGPEFLTYFQNEAQLDKSGLPSDRFFAERPEGSVSTLKIQRTQQEDSAVYLCASSFSASQGAYEQYFGPGTRLTVT.

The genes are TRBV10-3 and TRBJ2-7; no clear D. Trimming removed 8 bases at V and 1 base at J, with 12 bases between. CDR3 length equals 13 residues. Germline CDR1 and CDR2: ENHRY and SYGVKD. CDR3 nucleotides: TGTGCCATCTCGGACGGATCGTCCTACGAGCAGTACTTC. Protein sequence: CAISDGSSYEQYF.

DNA for the CDR3: TGTGCCAGCGGGTCAGGGAGCAATCAGCCCCAGCATTTT. Translation: CASGSGSNQPQHF. This chain links TRBV27 with TRBJ1-5; tentatively, D is TRBD1 (5 bases). The ends were cut back, 8 bases at V and 1 base at J, with 9 bases in the middle. Germline V gene sequence: CDR1 MNHEY, CDR2 SMNVEV (reference sequence). This CDR3 has 13 amino acids.

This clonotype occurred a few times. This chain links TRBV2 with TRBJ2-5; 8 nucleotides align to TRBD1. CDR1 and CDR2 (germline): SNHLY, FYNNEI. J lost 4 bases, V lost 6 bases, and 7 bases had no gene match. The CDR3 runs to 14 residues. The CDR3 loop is CASSGQGPGETQYF. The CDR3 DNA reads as TGTGCCAGCAGCGGACAGGGCCCCGGAGAGACCCAGTACTTC.

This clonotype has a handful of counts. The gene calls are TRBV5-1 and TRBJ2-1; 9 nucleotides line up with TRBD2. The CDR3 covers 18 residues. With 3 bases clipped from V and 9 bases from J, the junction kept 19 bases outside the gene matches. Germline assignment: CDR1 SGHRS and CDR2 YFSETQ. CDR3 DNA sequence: TGCGCCAGCAGCTCCCTATCCCTTAGCGGGGGCGAGGTGGGTGAGCAGTTCTTC. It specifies CASSSLSLSGGEVGEQFF. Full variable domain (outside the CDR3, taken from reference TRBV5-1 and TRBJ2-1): KAGVTQTPRYLIKTRGQQVTLSCSPISGHRSVSWYQQTPGQGLQFLFEYFSETQRNKGNFPGRFSGRQFSNSRSEMNVSTLELGDSALYLCASSSLSLSGGEVGEQFFGPGTRLTVL.

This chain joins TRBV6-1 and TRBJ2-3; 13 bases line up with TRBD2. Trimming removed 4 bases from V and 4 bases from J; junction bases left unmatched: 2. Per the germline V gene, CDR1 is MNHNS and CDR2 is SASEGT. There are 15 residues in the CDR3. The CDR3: CASSGTSGGADTQYF. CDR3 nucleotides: TGTGCCAGCAGTGGGACTAGCGGGGGAGCAGATACGCAGTATTTT.

CDR3 protein: CASSLALRTSGRWQDEQYF. The CDR3 DNA reads as TGTGCCAGCAGCTTAGCCCTAAGGACTAGCGGGAGGTGGCAGGACGAGCAGTACTTC. J is TRBJ2-7 and V is TRBV7-6; 14 nucleotides agree with TRBD2. Germline lookup yields CDR1 SGHVS and CDR2 FNYEAQ. V was clipped by 0 bases and J by 5 bases; unmatched bases: 12. The CDR3 extends over 19 amino acids.

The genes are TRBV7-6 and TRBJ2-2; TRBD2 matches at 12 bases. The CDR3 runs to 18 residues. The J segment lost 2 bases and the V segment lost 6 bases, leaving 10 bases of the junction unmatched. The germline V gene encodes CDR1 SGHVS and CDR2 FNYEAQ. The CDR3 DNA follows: TGTGCCAGCAGTTACCAGACTAGCGGGGGAGCCAACACCGGGGAGCTGTTTTTT. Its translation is CASSYQTSGGANTGELFF.

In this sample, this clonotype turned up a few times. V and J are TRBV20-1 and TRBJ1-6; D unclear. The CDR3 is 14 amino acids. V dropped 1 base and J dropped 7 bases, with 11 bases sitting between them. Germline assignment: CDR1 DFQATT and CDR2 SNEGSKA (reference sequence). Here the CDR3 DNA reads TGCAGTGCTAGAGTACCCCTTACCAATTCACCCCTCCACTTT. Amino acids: CSARVPLTNSPLHF.

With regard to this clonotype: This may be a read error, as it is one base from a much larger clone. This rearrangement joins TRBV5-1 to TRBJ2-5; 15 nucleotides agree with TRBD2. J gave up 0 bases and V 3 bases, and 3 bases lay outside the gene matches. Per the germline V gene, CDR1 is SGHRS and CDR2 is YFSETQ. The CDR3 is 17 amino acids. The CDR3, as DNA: TGCGCCAGCAGCTCCGGGACTAGCGGGGGGTACCAAGAGACCCAGTACTTC. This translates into CASSSGTSGGYQETQYF.

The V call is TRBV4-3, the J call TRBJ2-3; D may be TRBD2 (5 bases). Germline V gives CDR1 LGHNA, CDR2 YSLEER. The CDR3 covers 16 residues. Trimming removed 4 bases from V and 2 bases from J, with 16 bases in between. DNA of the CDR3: TGCGCCAGCAGCCGTAAATCGGCGGGTCCCACAGATACGCAGTATTTT. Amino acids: CASSRKSAGPTDTQYF.

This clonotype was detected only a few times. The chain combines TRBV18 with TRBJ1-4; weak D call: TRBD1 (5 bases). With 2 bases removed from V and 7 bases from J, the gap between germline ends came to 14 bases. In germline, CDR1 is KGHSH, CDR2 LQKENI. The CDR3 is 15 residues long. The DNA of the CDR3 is TGTGCCAGCTCACCAAGTGTCGGGGGTTCTGAAAAACTGTTTTTT. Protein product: CASSPSVGGSEKLFF.

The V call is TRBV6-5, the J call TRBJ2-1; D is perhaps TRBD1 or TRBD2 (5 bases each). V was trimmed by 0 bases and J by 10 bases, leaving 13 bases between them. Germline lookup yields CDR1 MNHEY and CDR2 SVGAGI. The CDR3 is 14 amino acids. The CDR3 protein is CASSYSRQGREQFF. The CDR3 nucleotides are TGTGCCAGCAGTTACTCGAGGCAGGGACGAGAGCAGTTCTTC.

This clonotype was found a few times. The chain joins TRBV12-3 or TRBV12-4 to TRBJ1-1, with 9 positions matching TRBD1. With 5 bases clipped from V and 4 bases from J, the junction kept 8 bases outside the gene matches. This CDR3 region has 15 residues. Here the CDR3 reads CASSPGTGFGTEAFF. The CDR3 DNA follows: TGTGCCAGCAGTCCCGGGACAGGGTTTGGCACTGAAGCTTTCTTT.

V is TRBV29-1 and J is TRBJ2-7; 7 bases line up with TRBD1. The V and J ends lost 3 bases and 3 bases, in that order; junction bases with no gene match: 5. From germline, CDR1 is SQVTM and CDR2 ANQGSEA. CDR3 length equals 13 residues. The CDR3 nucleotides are TGCAGCGTTGATACGGGACAGAGCTACGAGCAGTACTTC. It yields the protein CSVDTGQSYEQYF.

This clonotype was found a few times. The CDR3 spells CASSQALIGLAFTGELFF. The CDR3 region has the DNA TGCGCCAGCAGCCAGGCCCTTATAGGACTAGCCTTCACCGGGGAGCTGTTTTTT. The chain links TRBV4-1 to TRBJ2-2; 8 nucleotides match TRBD2. This CDR3 spans 18 amino acids. Germline assignment: CDR1 MGHRA and CDR2 YSYEKL. J lost 4 bases, V lost 3 bases, and 13 bases had no gene match.

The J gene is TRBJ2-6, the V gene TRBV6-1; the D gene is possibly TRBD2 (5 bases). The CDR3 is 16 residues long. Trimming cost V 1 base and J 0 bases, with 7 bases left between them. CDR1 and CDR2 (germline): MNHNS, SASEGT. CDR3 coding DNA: TGTGCCAGCAGTGAAGTTCGGGGCTCTGGGGCCAACGTCCTGACTTTC. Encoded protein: CASSEVRGSGANVLTF.

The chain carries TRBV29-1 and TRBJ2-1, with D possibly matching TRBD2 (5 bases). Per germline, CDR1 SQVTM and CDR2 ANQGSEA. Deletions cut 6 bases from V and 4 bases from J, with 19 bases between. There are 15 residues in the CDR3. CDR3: CSVPWTLEGYNEQFF. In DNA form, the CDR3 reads TGCAGCGTCCCTTGGACTCTTGAAGGTTACAATGAGCAGTTCTTC.

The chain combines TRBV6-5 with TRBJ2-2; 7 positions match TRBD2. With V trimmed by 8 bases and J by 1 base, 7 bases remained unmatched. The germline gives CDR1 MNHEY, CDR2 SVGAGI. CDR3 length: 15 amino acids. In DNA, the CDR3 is TGTGCCAGCGGTAGAGCGGGGAAGAACACCGGGGAGCTGTTTTTT. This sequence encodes CASGRAGKNTGELFF.